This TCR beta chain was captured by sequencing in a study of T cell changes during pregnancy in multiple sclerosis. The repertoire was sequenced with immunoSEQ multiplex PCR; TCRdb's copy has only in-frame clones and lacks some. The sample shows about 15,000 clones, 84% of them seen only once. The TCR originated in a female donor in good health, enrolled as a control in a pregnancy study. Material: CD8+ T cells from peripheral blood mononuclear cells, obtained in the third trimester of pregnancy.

DNA of the CDR3: TGTGCCAGCAGCTCCCCCGGGGTATACACCGGGGAGCTGTTTTTT. Encoded protein: CASSSPGVYTGELFF. The V gene is TRBV7-8, the J gene TRBJ2-2; possible D gene TRBD2, 5 bases. The germline V gene encodes CDR1 SGHVS and CDR2 FQNEAQ. CDR3 length equals 15 residues. V gave up 4 bases and J gave up 3 bases, with 12 bases separating them.